The next 5 T cell receptor beta chains were all read from a single sample in a study of cytomegalovirus exposure and HLA in healthy donors. With 60 Vbeta and 13 Jbeta primers, the PCR was carried out. Assay used: immunoSEQ multiplex PCR; TCRdb lists only in-frame clones, some missing. The sample gives 120,000 to 150,000 clones, approximately 84% of which show up once; more than 1.5% is in the top ten. Sequencing was performed on PBMCs. These receptors were collected from a woman aged 40 to 50 in good health and CMV-seronegative.

The chain carries TRBV28 and TRBJ1-2; 10 nucleotides line up with TRBD1. Germline values: CDR1 MDHEN, CDR2 SYDVKM. Trimming removed 5 bases from V and 1 base from J; junction bases left unmatched: 7. The CDR3 contains 16 residues. The CDR3 region is CASSGTGVVFNYGYTF. DNA for the CDR3: TGTGCCAGCAGTGGGACAGGGGTGGTATTTAACTATGGCTACACCTTC.

The rearrangement uses TRBV19 and TRBJ2-3; D perhaps matches TRBD2 (5 bases). This CDR3 has 15 amino acids. Trimming pared 6 bases from V and 6 bases from J, leaving 19 bases between. CDR1 and CDR2 (germline): LNHDA, SQIVND (reference sequence). The CDR3 region has the DNA TGTGCCAGTAGGGTCGCTAGCTGGATGTTTGATACGCAGTATTTT. Its translation is CASRVASWMFDTQYF.

The chain has TRBV7-3 and TRBJ2-1; 9 bases align to TRBD2. The germline CDR1 and CDR2 sequences are SGHTA and FQGTGA. The CDR3 loop spans 16 amino acids. V shed 2 bases, J shed 2 bases, and the junction held 4 bases outside the gene matches. CDR3 bases: TGTGCCAGCAGCTTATGGGCTAGCGGGACCTACAATGAGCAGTTCTTC. Its translation is CASSLWASGTYNEQFF.

The rearrangement links TRBV7-7 to TRBJ2-1, with D perhaps TRBD1 (6 bases). This CDR3 has 11 residues. From germline, CDR1 is SSHAT and CDR2 FNYEAQ (reference sequence). V lost 6 bases and J 8 bases, leaving 8 bases between the germline ends. The chain's CDR3 is CASSSGDEQFF. The CDR3 nucleotides read TGTGCCAGCAGTTCAGGGGATGAGCAGTTCTTC.

This sequence joins TRBV7-9 and TRBJ1-2, with 7 bases identical to TRBD1. The CDR3 is made up of 12 amino acids. The junction had 3 bases not matched to a gene; V was cut back by 5 bases and J by 6 bases. Germline lookup yields CDR1 SEHNR and CDR2 FQNEAQ (reference sequence). Written as DNA, the CDR3 is TGTGCCAGCAGCGCTGGGACAGATGGCTACACCTTC. Amino acid sequence: CASSAGTDGYTF. The entire variable domain, with the rest obtained from reference TRBV7-9 and TRBJ1-2, is as follows: DTGVSQNPRHKITKRGQNVTFRCDPISEHNRLYWYRQTLGQGPEFLTYFQNEAQLEKSRLLSDRFSAERPKGSFSTLEIQRTEQGDSAMYLCASSAGTDGYTFGSGTRLTVV.